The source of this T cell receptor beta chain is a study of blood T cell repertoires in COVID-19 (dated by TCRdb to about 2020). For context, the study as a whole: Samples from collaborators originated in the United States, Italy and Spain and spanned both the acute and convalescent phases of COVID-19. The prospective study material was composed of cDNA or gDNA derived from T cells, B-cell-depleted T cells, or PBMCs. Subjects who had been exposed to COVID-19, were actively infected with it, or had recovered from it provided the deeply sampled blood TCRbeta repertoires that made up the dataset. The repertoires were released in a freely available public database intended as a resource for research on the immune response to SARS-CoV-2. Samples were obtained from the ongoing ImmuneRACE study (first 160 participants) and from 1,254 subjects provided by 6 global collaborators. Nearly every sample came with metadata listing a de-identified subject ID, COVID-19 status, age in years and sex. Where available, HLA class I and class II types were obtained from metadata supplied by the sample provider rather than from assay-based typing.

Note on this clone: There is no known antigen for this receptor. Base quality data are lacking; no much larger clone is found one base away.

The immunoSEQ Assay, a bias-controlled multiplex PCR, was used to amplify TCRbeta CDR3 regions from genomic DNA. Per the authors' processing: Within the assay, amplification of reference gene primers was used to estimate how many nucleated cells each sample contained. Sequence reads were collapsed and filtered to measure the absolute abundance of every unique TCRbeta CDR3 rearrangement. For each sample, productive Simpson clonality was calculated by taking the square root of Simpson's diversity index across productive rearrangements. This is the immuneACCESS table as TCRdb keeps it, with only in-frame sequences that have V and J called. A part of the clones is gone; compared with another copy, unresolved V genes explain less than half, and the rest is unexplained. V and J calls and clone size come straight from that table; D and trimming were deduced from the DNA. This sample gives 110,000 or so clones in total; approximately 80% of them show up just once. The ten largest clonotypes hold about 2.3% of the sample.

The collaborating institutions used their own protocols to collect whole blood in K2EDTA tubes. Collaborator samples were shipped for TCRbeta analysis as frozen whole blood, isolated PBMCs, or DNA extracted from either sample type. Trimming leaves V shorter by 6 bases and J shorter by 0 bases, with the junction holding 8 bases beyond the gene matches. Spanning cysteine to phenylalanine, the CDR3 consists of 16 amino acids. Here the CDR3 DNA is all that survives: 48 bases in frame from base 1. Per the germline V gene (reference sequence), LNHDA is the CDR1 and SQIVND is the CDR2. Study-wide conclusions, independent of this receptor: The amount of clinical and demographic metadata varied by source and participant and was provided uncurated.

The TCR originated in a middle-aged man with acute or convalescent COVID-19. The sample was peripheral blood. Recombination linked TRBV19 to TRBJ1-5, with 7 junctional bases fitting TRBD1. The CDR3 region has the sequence CASSGGQAYSNQPQHF. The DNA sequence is TGTGCCAGTAGCGGAGGACAGGCCTATAGCAATCAGCCCCAGCATTTT.